This paragraph covers one T cell receptor (beta chain) sequence. Its specificity is unknown. This CDR3 has 18 amino acids. The germline gives CDR1 MDHEN, CDR2 SYDVKM. Trimming took 6 bases from V and 3 from J; bases not matched to a gene: 12. Antiretroviral therapy had run roughly three months, about 14 weeks, before follow-up blood collection. The repertoire came from unfractionated whole blood and reflected all unsorted peripheral T cells. The sample originates from a study of HIV-infected patients and healthy controls. Study information: The CD4:CD8 ratio increased slightly in early therapy, but CD8 counts showed no consistent change.

Reverse transcription used 500 to 550 ng RNA and constant-region primers for alpha and beta. Alpha and beta chain libraries were made separately by chain-specific third strand synthesis with multiplexing indices. Two random hexamers, added before amplification and joined, formed each molecule's 12-nucleotide barcode. Each CDR3 protein gets one entry after TCRdb re-called the 5' RACE reads with MiXCR. The table has about 7,900 distinct CDR3 sequences, over 7.5% seen once. Study findings and constraints: During therapy, HIV-associated CDR3s fell significantly in frequency, while CMV-associated CDR3s did not change significantly. Compared with untreated HIV+ repertoires, healthy controls showed roughly threefold more distinct CDR3s and higher Shannon diversity.

This TCR was sampled from an adult with HIV infection. The input for sequencing was blood, taken during antiretroviral therapy. This chain connects TRBV28 to TRBJ1-5; TRBD1 matches 12 bases. In nucleotides, the CDR3 is TGTGCCAGCAGAGGCACCCCGGGACAGGGGGCTTACAATCAGCCCCAGCATTTT. It yields the protein CASRGTPGQGAYNQPQHF.